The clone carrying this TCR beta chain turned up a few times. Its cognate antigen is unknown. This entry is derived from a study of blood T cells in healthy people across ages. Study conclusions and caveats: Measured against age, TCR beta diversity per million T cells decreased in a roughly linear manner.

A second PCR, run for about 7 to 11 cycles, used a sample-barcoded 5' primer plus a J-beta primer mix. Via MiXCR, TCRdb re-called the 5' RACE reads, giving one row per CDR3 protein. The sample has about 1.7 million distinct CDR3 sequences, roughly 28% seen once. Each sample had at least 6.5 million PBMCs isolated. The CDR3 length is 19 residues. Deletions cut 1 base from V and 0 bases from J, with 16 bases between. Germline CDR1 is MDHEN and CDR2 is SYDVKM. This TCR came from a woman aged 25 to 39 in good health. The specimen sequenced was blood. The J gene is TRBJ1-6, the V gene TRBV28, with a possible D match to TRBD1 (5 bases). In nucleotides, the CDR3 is TGTGCCAGCAGTTTATATAGGACACCGGATAGCTCCTATAATTCACCCCTCCACTTT. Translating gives CASSLYRTPDSSYNSPLHF.